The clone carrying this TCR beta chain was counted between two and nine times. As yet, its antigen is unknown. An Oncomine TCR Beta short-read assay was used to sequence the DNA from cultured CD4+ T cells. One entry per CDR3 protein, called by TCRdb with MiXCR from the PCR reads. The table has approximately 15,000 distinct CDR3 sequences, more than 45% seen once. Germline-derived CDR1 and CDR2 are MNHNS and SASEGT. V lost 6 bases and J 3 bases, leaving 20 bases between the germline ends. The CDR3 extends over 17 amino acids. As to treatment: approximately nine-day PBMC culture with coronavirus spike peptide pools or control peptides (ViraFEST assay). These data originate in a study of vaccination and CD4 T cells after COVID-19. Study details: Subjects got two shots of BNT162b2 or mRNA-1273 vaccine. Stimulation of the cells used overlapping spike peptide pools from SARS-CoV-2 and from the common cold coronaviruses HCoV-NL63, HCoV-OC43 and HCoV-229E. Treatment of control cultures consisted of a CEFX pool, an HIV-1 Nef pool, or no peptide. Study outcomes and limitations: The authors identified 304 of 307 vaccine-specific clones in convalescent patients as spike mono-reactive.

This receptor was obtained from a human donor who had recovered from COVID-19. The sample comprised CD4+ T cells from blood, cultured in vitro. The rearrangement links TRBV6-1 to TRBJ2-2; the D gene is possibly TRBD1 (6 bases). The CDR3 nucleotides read TGTGCCAGCAGGACGTCCCCTTGGAAGGGGGACACCGGGGAGCTGTTTTTT. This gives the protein CASRTSPWKGDTGELFF.